Below are 7 T cell receptor beta chains sequenced from a single sample in a study of blood T cell repertoires in COVID-19 (dated by TCRdb to between 2020 and 2021). The library was built by means of the immunoSEQ multiplex PCR assay. The source is immuneACCESS, and TCRdb retained only in-frame sequences with V and J called. Part of the clones is not carried over; for the studies checked, unresolved V genes explain less than half of this, and the remainder is unexplained. The sample yields almost 300,000 clones; 70% to 90% were counted once. The top ten clones comprise 1.3% of the sample. Sequenced material: peripheral blood. Receptor source: a man between 65 and 85 years old with acute or convalescent COVID-19.

The J gene is TRBJ1-6, the V gene TRBV30, with a tentative D call TRBD1 (6 bases). Looked up from germline, CDR1 is GTSNPN and CDR2 is SVGIG (reference sequence). This CDR3 region has 15 residues. V was trimmed by 0 bases and J by 9 bases, leaving 15 bases between them. Here the CDR3 reads CAWSVRGGIGSPLHF. CDR3 DNA: TGTGCCTGGAGTGTACGAGGGGGTATAGGTTCACCCCTCCACTTT. Full variable domain (remainder filled in from reference TRBV30 and TRBJ1-6): SQTIHQWPATLVQPVGSPLSLECTVEGTSNPNLYWYRQAAGRGLQLLFYSVGIGQISSEVPQNLSASRPQDRQFILSSKKLLLSDSGFYLCAWSVRGGIGSPLHFGNGTRLTVT.

On this clone: One end of the junction is discordant with germline, which a read error may explain. The chain couples TRBV2 to TRBJ1-2, with D perhaps TRBD1 (6 bases). CDR1 SNHLY and CDR2 FYNNEI come from the germline V gene. The CDR3 is 14 amino acids. Here the CDR3 reads CASTEQGHPYGYTF. The CDR3 region has the DNA TGTGCCAGCACTGAACAGGGACACCCTTATGGCTACACCTTC. Full variable domain (rest looked up from reference TRBV2 and TRBJ1-2): EPEVTQTPSHQVTQMGQEVILRCVPISNHLYFYWYRQILGQKVEFLVSFYNNEISEKSEIFDDQFSVERPDGSNFTLKIRSTKLEDSAMYFCASTEQGHPYGYTFGSGTRLTVV.

V gene TRBV5-1 combines with J gene TRBJ1-4; a weak D match, TRBD1 (6 bases). Trimming left V 5 bases short and J 5 bases short, with 13 bases between. The CDR3 is made up of 14 amino acids. Per the germline V gene, CDR1 is SGHRS and CDR2 is YFSETQ. The CDR3 is CASSQGQMNEKLFF. The CDR3 DNA reads as TGCGCCAGCAGTCAGGGACAAATGAATGAAAAACTGTTTTTT.

The CDR3 region is CASSFRTLNTGELFF. The CDR3 DNA is TGTGCCAGCAGCTTCCGGACACTGAACACCGGGGAGCTGTTTTTT. The chain employs TRBV5-6 and TRBJ2-2, with D perhaps matching TRBD1 (5 bases). The CDR3 is 15 residues long. Per germline, CDR1 SGHDT and CDR2 YYEEEE. The V gene lost 2 bases and the J gene lost 1 base, with 9 bases spanning the gap.

This chain links TRBV28 with TRBJ1-4; D is unresolved. CDR3 length: 14 residues. V lost 2 bases and J 8 bases, leaving 12 bases between the germline ends. Germline V gene sequence: CDR1 MDHEN, CDR2 SYDVKM. CDR3 region: CASSLVQNLEKLFF. CDR3 bases: TGTGCCAGCAGTTTAGTACAGAATCTAGAAAAACTGTTTTTT.

CDR3 DNA sequence: TGTGCCAGCAGCAAAGCGCCGGACAGGGGAATGTATAGCAATCAGCCCCAGCATTTT. This codes for CASSKAPDRGMYSNQPQHF. The chain employs TRBV21-1 and TRBJ1-5; no check of the table's D call, TRBD1, against the DNA was made. TRBV21-1 is a pseudogene segment. The CDR3 sequence is 19 residues long.

The J gene is TRBJ1-1, the V gene TRBV7-3, with TRBD1 matching over 8 bases. Trimming at V came to 4 bases and at J to 5 bases, leaving 6 bases not matched to a gene. Germline CDR1 is SGHTA and CDR2 is FQGTGA. The CDR3 consists of 14 residues. The CDR3, as DNA: TGTGCCAGCAGCTCGGACAGGGTAGGAACTGAAGCTTTCTTT. As protein: CASSSDRVGTEAFF.